This passage covers 11 T cell receptor beta chains from one sample sequenced in a study of shared clonotypes between healthy human individuals. The protocol was immunoSEQ multiplex PCR, while the TCRdb copy is restricted to in-frame clones and leaves out a portion. Of 2 million to 2.5 million clones listed, under 95% are singletons. The sequencing sample was made of naive CD4+ T cells from PBMCs. Subset meaning: CD45RA+ positively selected. The source of these receptors is a man aged 18-30 years in good health. Some clones in this sample may be carry-over from other donors' samples.

This sequence joins TRBV2 and TRBJ2-7; 10 positions agree with TRBD1. CDR1 SNHLY and CDR2 FYNNEI come from the germline V gene. This CDR3 is built from 18 residues. Germline trimming cut 1 base from V and 5 bases from J; bases unmatched to any gene: 14. The CDR3 DNA follows: TGTGCCAGCAGTGAAGTTCGGGCCGGGACAGGGGCGGGCCACGAGCAGTACTTC. Encoded protein: CASSEVRAGTGAGHEQYF. Based on the CDR3 plus reference TRBV2 and TRBJ2-7, the full variable domain is EPEVTQTPSHQVTQMGQEVILRCVPISNHLYFYWYRQILGQKVEFLVSFYNNEISEKSEIFDDQFSVERPDGSNFTLKIRSTKLEDSAMYFCASSEVRAGTGAGHEQYFGPGTRLTVT.

The CDR3 region has the DNA TGTGCCACCAGCAGAGCCGGGAACCCCTACGAGCAGTACTTC. This encodes CATSRAGNPYEQYF. This sequence joins TRBV15 and TRBJ2-7, with TRBD2 as a possible D gene (5 bases). Between the trimmed V and J ends, which lost 1 base and 2 bases, there was a span of 9 bases. Germline V gene data show CDR1 as LNHNV and CDR2 as YYDKDF (reference sequence). This CDR3 region has 14 residues.

The CDR3 reads CASKAAPSLYEQYF. DNA of the CDR3: TGCGCCAGCAAGGCGGCCCCCTCGTTGTACGAGCAGTACTTC. The chain links TRBV5-1 to TRBJ2-7; D not resolved. Trimming left V 6 bases short and J 4 bases short, with 17 bases between. The germline gives CDR1 SGHRS, CDR2 YFSETQ. The CDR3 is 14 amino acids. Drawing the rest from reference TRBV5-1 and TRBJ2-7, the complete variable domain is KAGVTQTPRYLIKTRGQQVTLSCSPISGHRSVSWYQQTPGQGLQFLFEYFSETQRNKGNFPGRFSGRQFSNSRSEMNVSTLELGDSALYLCASKAAPSLYEQYFGPGTRLTVT.

CDR3 sequence: CASSASTGYHPIYF. DNA of the CDR3: TGTGCCAGCAGTGCGTCGACAGGATACCATCCCATATATTTT. V usage is TRBV25-1 and J usage is TRBJ1-3; weak D call: TRBD1 (6 bases). V lost 4 bases and J lost 11, with 18 bases in between. CDR1 is MGHDK and CDR2 is SYGVNS in the germline V gene. The CDR3 extends over 14 amino acids.

The rearrangement joins TRBV6-6 to TRBJ2-2, with a weak D call TRBD1 (5 bases). The CDR3 is 14 amino acids. From germline, CDR1 is MNHNY and CDR2 SVGAGI (reference sequence). Between the trimmed V and J ends, which lost 7 bases and 6 bases, there was a span of 15 bases. The CDR3 region is CASTAQLGAGELFF. The DNA of the CDR3 is TGTGCCAGCACCGCCCAATTAGGGGCCGGGGAGCTGTTTTTT.

V gene TRBV4-3 combines with J gene TRBJ2-7; no firm D call. Germline V lookup: CDR1 LGHNA, CDR2 YSLEER. The CDR3 spans 15 residues. Trimming cost V 1 base and J 2 bases, with 12 bases left between them. The CDR3 nucleotides are TGCGCCAGCAGCCAAGTCGCAGGTCTAACCTACGAGCAGTACTTC. Translating it yields CASSQVAGLTYEQYF.

The chain is built from TRBV5-1 and TRBJ2-2, with 14 bases lining up with TRBD2. The CDR3 runs 19 residues. The J segment lost 1 base and the V segment lost 4 bases, leaving 9 bases of the junction unmatched. The germline CDR1 and CDR2 sequences are SGHRS and YFSETQ. CDR3 in DNA: TGCGCCAGCAGCGGGGAGGGACTAGCGGGAGTGGTGAACACCGGGGAGCTGTTTTTT. Protein: CASSGEGLAGVVNTGELFF.

As for this clone: The same CDR3 also results from other DNA sequences found in this sample. This sequence joins TRBV18 and TRBJ2-7; TRBD2 matches 9 bases. This CDR3 has 14 residues. The germline V gene has CDR1 KGHSH and CDR2 LQKENI. J lost 2 bases, V lost 5 bases, and 4 bases had no gene match. The CDR3 DNA sequence: TGTGCCAGCTCAAGCCTAGCGGGGACCTACGAGCAGTACTTC. As protein: CASSSLAGTYEQYF.

V and J are TRBV5-1 and TRBJ1-3; 9 bases align to TRBD1. This CDR3 has 14 amino acids. V gave up 3 bases and J gave up 8 bases; unmatched junction bases: 6. Germline CDR1 is SGHRS and CDR2 is YFSETQ. The CDR3 loop reads CASSSLDRGDTIYF. The CDR3 coding sequence is TGCGCCAGCAGCTCACTCGACAGGGGGGACACCATATATTTT.

V is TRBV5-1 and J is TRBJ2-7; 8 bases align to TRBD1. V lost 0 bases, J lost 0 bases, and 5 bases stayed unmatched. CDR1 and CDR2 from the germline V gene are SGHRS and YFSETQ. The CDR3 loop spans 16 amino acids. The CDR3 DNA sequence: TGCGCCAGCAGCTTGGACGGGACAGGAGTCTCCTACGAGCAGTACTTC. Translated: CASSLDGTGVSYEQYF.

This chain joins TRBV28 and TRBJ2-1, with D possibly TRBD2 on 5 matching bases. This CDR3 has 13 amino acids. Germline V gene data show CDR1 as MDHEN and CDR2 as SYDVKM. Trimming took 6 bases from V and 3 from J, leaving 9 bases between them. DNA of the CDR3: TGTGCCAGCAGGGACCGGGGCTACAATGAGCAGTTCTTC. Translated, it gives CASRDRGYNEQFF.